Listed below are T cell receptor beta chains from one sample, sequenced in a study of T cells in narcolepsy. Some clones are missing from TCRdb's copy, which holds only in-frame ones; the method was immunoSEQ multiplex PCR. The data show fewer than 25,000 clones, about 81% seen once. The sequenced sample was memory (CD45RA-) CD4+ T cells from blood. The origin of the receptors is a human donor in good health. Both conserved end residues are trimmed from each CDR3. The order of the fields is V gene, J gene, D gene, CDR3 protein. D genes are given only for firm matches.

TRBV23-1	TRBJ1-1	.	ASSQSGGCVKPLDTEAF
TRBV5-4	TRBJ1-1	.	ASSPDRRNTEAF
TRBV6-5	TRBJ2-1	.	ASISRGNEQF
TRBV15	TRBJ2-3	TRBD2	ATSRDLASGGGIDTQY
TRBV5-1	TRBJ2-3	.	ASSLANSGDTQY
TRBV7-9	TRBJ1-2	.	ASSREGGYT
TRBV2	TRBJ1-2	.	ASSDARVNYGYT
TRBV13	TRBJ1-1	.	ASSARRFYNTEAF
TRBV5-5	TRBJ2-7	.	ASSSRGEGSEQY
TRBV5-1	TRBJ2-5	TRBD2	ASSPGTSGIRETQY
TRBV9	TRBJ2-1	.	ASSVDSRQGYNEQF
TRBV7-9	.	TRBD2	ASSFSGGNYEQY
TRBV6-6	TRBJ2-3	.	ASSPRTRGGTDTQY
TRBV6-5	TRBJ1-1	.	ASSAGSRAF
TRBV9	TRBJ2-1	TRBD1	ASSVAGGLTGPDEQF
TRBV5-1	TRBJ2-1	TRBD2	ASSLPGTRLQEQF
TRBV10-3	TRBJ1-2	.	ATQLANYGYT
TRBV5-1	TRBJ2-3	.	ASSKDVTSTDTQY
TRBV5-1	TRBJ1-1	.	ASSLSPMNTEAF
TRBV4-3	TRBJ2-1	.	ASSLGTGNNEQF
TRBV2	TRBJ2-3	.	ASSSGTTTQY
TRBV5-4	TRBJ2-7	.	VSSDEGGASYEQY
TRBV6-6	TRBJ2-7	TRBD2	ATENSGGSYEQY
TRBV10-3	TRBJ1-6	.	ATRTVNSPLH
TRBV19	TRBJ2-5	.	ASSRSKETQY